This T cell receptor (beta chain) was observed in a study of PD-1 blockade in classical Hodgkin lymphoma. Study background: Patients were dosed intravenously with nivolumab at 3 mg/kg every 2 weeks. Whole-study findings and limits: Newly diagnosed patients were said to have less baseline TCR diversity than healthy donors did. Patients who began taking nivolumab under 1 year after ASCT were left out.

Method: immunoSEQ multiplex PCR; TCRdb's copy keeps in-frame clones and lacks some. Counted here are roughly 40,000 clones, approximately 71% occurring once; the ten biggest clones make up roughly 3%. Germline trimming cut 1 base from V and 5 bases from J; bases unmatched to any gene: 7. This CDR3 is built from 17 residues. Germline loops: CDR1 SEHNR, CDR2 FQNEAQ (reference sequence). After autologous stem cell transplantation all patients relapsed, and prior brentuximab vedotin exposure differed between cohorts. On this clone: Its antigen is as yet unknown.

The sample consisted of peripheral blood mononuclear cells (PBMCs), taken at baseline. The TCR sequence derives from a human donor with classical Hodgkin lymphoma. The chain combines TRBV7-9 with TRBJ2-2; TRBD2 aligns across 10 bases. In DNA form, the CDR3 reads TGTGCCAGCAGCTTAGGAACTAGCGGGGACTTTACCGGGGAGCTGTTTTTT. Protein sequence: CASSLGTSGDFTGELFF.